A single sample gave rise to the 9 T cell receptor beta chains below, sequenced in a study of T cells in Graves' hyperthyroidism and ophthalmopathy. The TCR beta CDR3 regions underwent amplification using RNA transcripts as the source. Researchers ran a first-round RT-PCR on the TCR CDR3 using the HTBI primer set. TCRdb processed the multiplex PCR reads anew with MiXCR; each CDR3 protein has one entry. The data contain roughly 290,000 distinct CDR3 sequences, 13% of them singletons. Material: blood. The source is a woman in her thirties with Graves' hyperthyroidism that later progressed to Graves' ophthalmopathy.

This clonotype was detected many times. The chain uses TRBV28 and TRBJ1-5; no firm D call. V lost 1 base and J lost 9, with 16 bases in between. The germline gives CDR1 MDHEN, CDR2 SYDVKM. This CDR3 is built from 15 residues. CDR3 DNA sequence: TGTGCCAGCAGTTTATTGTCGGCAGGTTCAGGGCCCCAGCATTTT. Protein product: CASSLLSAGSGPQHF. The complete variable domain, with remaining parts taken from reference TRBV28 and TRBJ1-5, reads DVKVTQSSRYLVKRTGEKVFLECVQDMDHENMFWYRQDPGLGLRLIYFSYDVKMKEKGDIPEGYSVSREKKERFSLILESASTNQTSMYLCASSLLSAGSGPQHFGDGTRLSIL.

This clonotype came up many times. The chain combines TRBV12-5 with TRBJ1-2, with TRBD1 matching 7 bases. Germline V gene sequence: CDR1 LGHNT, CDR2 FRNRAP. This CDR3 region has 14 residues. With 2 bases clipped from V and 4 bases from J, the junction kept 4 bases outside the gene matches. The CDR3 DNA follows: TGTGCTAGTGGTTTGACAGGGGCGGCCTATGGCTACACCTTC. It is translated as CASGLTGAAYGYTF.

This clonotype was counted ten times or more. V is TRBV30 and J is TRBJ1-1; a weak D match, TRBD1 (5 bases). The CDR3 length is 14 residues. The germline V and J ends were trimmed by 0 bases and 4 bases, with 12 bases remaining between them. Germline V CDR1 and CDR2: GTSNPN, SVGIG (reference sequence). The CDR3 DNA reads as TGTGCCTGGAGTGTTTGGGGGAAGGGCACTGAAGCTTTCTTT. Residues: CAWSVWGKGTEAFF.

This clonotype was counted ten times or more. The chain is built from TRBV12-3 or TRBV12-4 and TRBJ1-5, with 9 nucleotides matching TRBD1. The CDR3 extends over 18 amino acids. Trimming removed 5 bases from V and 2 bases from J; junction bases left unmatched: 13. This CDR3 reads CASSGGQGTVVGNQPQHF. Here the CDR3 DNA reads TGTGCCAGCAGTGGCGGACAGGGGACTGTGGTCGGCAATCAGCCCCAGCATTTT.

The CDR3 DNA is TGTGCCAGCAGCCAAACCGGGAGTGTTCAGAGCGGGGAGCTGTTTTTT. Translation: CASSQTGSVQSGELFF. The chain carries TRBV9 and TRBJ2-2; the D gene is possibly TRBD2 (6 bases). Germline CDR1 SGDLS, CDR2 YYNGEE. This CDR3 contains 16 residues. V dropped 4 bases and J dropped 7 bases, with 20 bases sitting between them.

This clonotype was found many times. The chain couples TRBV28 to TRBJ2-2; 16 nucleotides align to TRBD2. Germline trimming cut 6 bases from V and 6 bases from J; bases unmatched to any gene: 13. The CDR3 loop spans 19 amino acids. CDR1 is MDHEN and CDR2 is SYDVKM in the germline V gene. The DNA for the CDR3 is TGTGCCAGCAGCCCCGGGACTAGCGGGAGGGCCCCGGAGCCCGGGGAGCTGTTTTTT. Its protein is CASSPGTSGRAPEPGELFF.

This clonotype was found many times. This rearrangement joins TRBV28 to TRBJ2-7; TRBD1 aligns across 10 bases. Germline V gene data show CDR1 as MDHEN and CDR2 as SYDVKM. This CDR3 comprises 14 residues. V dropped 6 bases and J dropped 7; count of bases not matched to a gene: 9. Here the CDR3 reads CASSLDRGFEEQYF. The CDR3 DNA follows: TGTGCCAGCAGCTTGGACAGGGGGTTTGAGGAGCAGTACTTC.

This clonotype has just a few counts. A much larger clone differs by one base, so this may be a read error. V is TRBV28 and J is TRBJ2-7; maybe TRBD1 (5 bases). Per germline, CDR1 MDHEN and CDR2 SYDVKM. The V gene lost 7 bases and the J gene lost 6 bases, with 10 bases spanning the gap. The CDR3 length is 11 residues. The CDR3 DNA reads as TGTGCCAGCATGTGGGGCTGCGAGCAGTACTTC. The encoded protein is CASMWGCEQYF.

This clonotype was counted at least ten times. The V and J genes are TRBV19 and TRBJ2-3, with D uncertain. CDR1 is LNHDA and CDR2 is SQIVND in the germline V gene (reference sequence). The V end was cut by 3 bases, the J end by 0 bases, with 7 bases between. The CDR3 extends over 14 amino acids. The CDR3 DNA is TGTGCCAGTAGTATCTTCGGCAGCACAGATACGCAGTATTTT. It specifies CASSIFGSTDTQYF.